What follows are 22 T cell receptor beta chains derived from one specimen sequenced in a study of blood T cell repertoires in COVID-19. Sequencing was performed with immunoSEQ multiplex PCR; in TCRdb, only in-frame clones are kept and a portion is missing. The sample lists approximately 320,000 clones; roughly 90% were seen once. The sequenced material came from PBMCs or T cells enriched from blood (not recorded which). The source is a man between 60 and 75 years old who had recovered from COVID-19.

As regards this clone: One junction end does not reproduce the germline sequence, and a read error may be involved. The V and J genes are TRBV6-5 and TRBJ2-3; 9 nucleotides line up with TRBD2. Germline assignment: CDR1 MNHEY and CDR2 SVGAGI. The CDR3 runs 16 residues. CDR3 coding DNA: TGTGCCAGCAGTTACAGCGAAGGGACTAGCAAAGATACGCAGTATTTT. Translating gives CASSYSEGTSKDTQYF.

V usage is TRBV19 and J usage is TRBJ1-6, with a possible D match to TRBD1 (6 bases). From germline, CDR1 is LNHDA and CDR2 SQIVND (reference sequence). This CDR3 spans 15 amino acids. V gave up 7 bases and J gave up 14 bases, with 24 bases separating them. The CDR3 region has the DNA TGTGCCAGTACCGTGGACAGTGCAATCCTGAGGGCCCTCCACTTT. As protein: CASTVDSAILRALHF.

The rearrangement uses TRBV7-9 and TRBJ2-7, with 8 bases that match TRBD1. The CDR3 runs to 15 residues. Trimming took 5 bases from V and 2 from J; bases not matched to a gene: 8. Germline assignment: CDR1 SEHNR and CDR2 FQNEAQ (reference sequence). DNA of the CDR3: TGTGCCAGCAGCGGAGACAGGGGCGCTGCCTACGAGCAGTACTTC. This gives the protein CASSGDRGAAYEQYF. The variable domain in full, with the rest retrieved from reference TRBV7-9 and TRBJ2-7, is DTGVSQNPRHKITKRGQNVTFRCDPISEHNRLYWYRQTLGQGPEFLTYFQNEAQLEKSRLLSDRFSAERPKGSFSTLEIQRTEQGDSAMYLCASSGDRGAAYEQYFGPGTRLTVT.

The chain uses TRBV5-1 and TRBJ1-2; no reliable D call. The CDR3 runs to 13 residues. CDR1 and CDR2 (germline): SGHRS, YFSETQ. V lost 4 bases, J lost 3 bases, and 10 bases lay in between. Written as DNA, the CDR3 is TGCGCCAGCAGCCCATCTACGGACTATGGCTACACCTTC. The encoded protein is CASSPSTDYGYTF.

The chain couples TRBV24-1 to TRBJ2-1, with TRBD1 identical over 9 bases. The CDR3 has 15 amino acids. The ends lost 9 bases at V and 6 bases at J; junction bases unmatched: 11. In germline, CDR1 is KGHDR, CDR2 SFDVKD. CDR3 coding DNA: TGTGCCACCGAGGGGCGACAGGGGGTGTTCAATGAGCAGTTCTTC. Protein product: CATEGRQGVFNEQFF.

The chain couples TRBV6-2 or TRBV6-3 to TRBJ2-5; D might be TRBD2 (6 bases). With 6 bases removed from V and 2 bases from J, the gap between germline ends came to 16 bases. CDR3 length: 15 residues. Germline V lookup: CDR1 MNHEY, CDR2 SVGEGT. The CDR3 is CASRPGGNRQETQYF. CDR3 sequence (DNA): TGTGCCAGCAGGCCTGGGGGGAACAGACAAGAGACCCAGTACTTC.

This clone was seen a single time. The chain combines TRBV18 with TRBJ1-6, with 7 positions matching TRBD1. Per germline, CDR1 KGHSH and CDR2 LQKENI. The CDR3 runs 15 residues. The V and J ends lost 2 bases and 7 bases, in that order; junction bases with no gene match: 5. As DNA, the CDR3 is TGTGCCAGCTCACCAGTAACAGGGGCCAATTCACCCCTCCACTTT. Amino acids: CASSPVTGANSPLHF.

The rearrangement uses TRBV19 and TRBJ1-2; a weak D match, TRBD1 (5 bases). Trimming removed 5 bases from V and 5 bases from J, with 18 bases in between. The CDR3 runs to 15 residues. Germline V CDR1 and CDR2: LNHDA, SQIVND (reference sequence). CDR3 in amino acids: CASSADSLLIYGYTF. The CDR3 nucleotides read TGTGCCAGTAGTGCTGACAGTCTACTAATATATGGCTACACCTTC.

This clone was counted once. This rearrangement joins TRBV6-5 to TRBJ1-2, with 10 bases fitting TRBD1. The CDR3 has 15 amino acids. J gave up 0 bases and V 6 bases, and 4 bases lay outside the gene matches. CDR1 and CDR2 from the germline V gene are MNHEY and SVGAGI. The CDR3 protein is CASRGTGEANYGYTF. The DNA of the CDR3 is TGTGCCAGCAGGGGGACAGGGGAAGCTAACTATGGCTACACCTTC.

The count of this clone is one. The chain links TRBV6-5 to TRBJ2-1; 13 bases fit TRBD2. CDR3 length: 14 amino acids. Germline V lookup: CDR1 MNHEY, CDR2 SVGAGI. Trimming removed 8 bases from V and 7 bases from J; junction bases left unmatched: 5. CDR3 amino acids: CASCRLAGGNEQFF. In DNA form, the CDR3 reads TGTGCCAGCTGTCGACTAGCGGGGGGTAATGAGCAGTTCTTC.

The chain joins TRBV23-1 to TRBJ2-1, with 7 bases aligning to TRBD1. TRBV23-1 is identified as an open reading frame with a role that is uncertain. This CDR3 is built from 13 residues. The ends lost 7 bases at V and 9 bases at J; junction bases unmatched: 9. The CDR3 loop is CASKRQGPIEQFF. CDR3 sequence (DNA): TGCGCCAGCAAGAGACAGGGCCCCATTGAGCAGTTCTTC.

The chain is built from TRBV27 and TRBJ1-2; 7 bases fit TRBD1. CDR1 is MNHEY, CDR2 SMNVEV, per germline (reference sequence). J was trimmed by 8 bases and V by 5 bases; bases with no gene match: 8. The CDR3 has 13 amino acids. DNA for the CDR3: TGTGCCAGCAGTCCGGCCCAGGGGGTAGGCTACACCTTC. The encoded protein is CASSPAQGVGYTF.

J is TRBJ1-5 and V is TRBV19; TRBD1 matches at 7 bases. The V gene end was trimmed by 5 bases and the J gene end by 10 bases; junction bases not matched to a gene: 11. Looked up from germline, CDR1 is LNHDA and CDR2 is SQIVND (reference sequence). This CDR3 is built from 14 residues. The CDR3: CASSLGQVIVPQHF. Here the CDR3 DNA reads TGTGCCAGTAGTCTTGGACAGGTTATAGTACCCCAGCATTTT.

J is TRBJ1-1 and V is TRBV29-1, with 10 positions matching TRBD1. Trimming removed 6 bases from V and 4 bases from J; junction bases left unmatched: 5. CDR3 length: 13 amino acids. Germline assignment: CDR1 SQVTM and CDR2 ANQGSEA. The CDR3 reads CSVTGGQGTEAFF. The DNA for the CDR3 is TGCAGCGTGACAGGGGGCCAGGGCACTGAAGCTTTCTTT.

J is TRBJ1-3 and V is TRBV4-3; no definite D call. CDR3 size: 16 residues. Trimming left V 0 bases short and J 7 bases short, with 16 bases between. Germline lookup yields CDR1 LGHNA and CDR2 YSLEER. CDR3 sequence: CASSQDLTLPANTIYF. The CDR3 nucleotides read TGCGCCAGCAGCCAAGATCTAACTCTACCTGCGAACACCATATATTTT.

V is TRBV5-5 and J is TRBJ2-6, with D unresolved. This CDR3 has 17 residues. Trimming removed 0 bases from V and 2 bases from J, with 12 bases in between. From germline, CDR1 is SGHKS and CDR2 YYEKEE (reference sequence). As DNA, the CDR3 is TGTGCCAGCAGCTTGGGAAGGCTCAGGACTGGGGCCAACGTCCTGACTTTC. Translating it yields CASSLGRLRTGANVLTF.

V is TRBV5-5 and J is TRBJ1-2, with unresolved D. Trimming removed 4 bases from V and 0 bases from J, with 7 bases in between. The CDR3 covers 13 residues. Germline CDR1 is SGHKS and CDR2 is YYEKEE (reference sequence). CDR3 DNA sequence: TGTGCCAGCAGCACAGAACCTAACTATGGCTACACCTTC. Translation: CASSTEPNYGYTF.

This chain connects TRBV18 to TRBJ2-2, with 10 bases identical to TRBD2. V gave up 1 base and J gave up 5 bases; unmatched junction bases: 1. There are 15 residues in the CDR3. Per germline, CDR1 KGHSH and CDR2 LQKENI. The CDR3 bases are TGTGCCAGCTCACCACAGACTAGCGGGACCGGGGAGCTGTTTTTT. Translation gives CASSPQTSGTGELFF. The whole variable domain, remainder taken from reference TRBV18 and TRBJ2-2, is NAGVMQNPRHLVRRRGQEARLRCSPMKGHSHVYWYRQLPEEGLKFMVYLQKENIIDESGMPKERFSAEFPKEGPSILRIQQVVRGDSAAYFCASSPQTSGTGELFFGEGSRLTVL.

The chain employs TRBV19 and TRBJ2-7; TRBD1 matches 9 bases. CDR1 and CDR2 (germline): LNHDA, SQIVND (reference sequence). This CDR3 contains 13 residues. The ends lost 3 bases at V and 5 bases at J; junction bases unmatched: 2. This CDR3 is CASSMDRGNEQYF. CDR3 DNA: TGTGCCAGTAGTATGGACAGGGGCAACGAGCAGTACTTC.

The chain uses TRBV18 and TRBJ1-1, with 7 nucleotides matching TRBD1. This CDR3 spans 17 amino acids. Germline CDR1 KGHSH, CDR2 LQKENI. With 1 base clipped from V and 1 base from J, the junction kept 9 bases outside the gene matches. The CDR3 region is CASSPLAQGVWNTEAFF. The CDR3 DNA is TGTGCCAGCTCACCACTTGCCCAGGGGGTGTGGAACACTGAAGCTTTCTTT.

Here the CDR3 reads CASSLGTSGSNEQFF. The CDR3, as DNA: TGTGCCAGCAGCCTGGGGACTAGCGGGAGTAATGAGCAGTTCTTC. The rearrangement joins TRBV3-1 (or the pseudogene TRBV3-2) to TRBJ2-1; 14 bases match TRBD2. Germline CDR1 and CDR2: LGHDT and YNNKEL (reference sequence). The junction had 3 bases not matched to a gene; V was cut back by 4 bases and J by 7 bases. There are 15 residues in the CDR3.

The chain carries TRBV3-1 (or the pseudogene TRBV3-2) and TRBJ1-1, with a weak D call TRBD1 (5 bases). Germline CDR1 is LGHDT and CDR2 is YNNKEL (reference sequence). The CDR3 spans 13 residues. Trimming pared 6 bases from V and 1 base from J, leaving 9 bases between. The CDR3 sequence is CASRMGGNTEAFF. The CDR3, as DNA: TGTGCCAGCAGAATGGGGGGGAACACTGAAGCTTTCTTT.